Listed below are T cell receptor beta chains from one sample, sequenced in a study of blood T cell repertoires in COVID-19. Repertoires were generated with immunoSEQ multiplex PCR, while TCRdb's copy carries only in-frame clones and drops some. The sample consists of approximately 160,000 clones, around 80% of them appearing once. The sequencing sample was made of PBMCs or T cells enriched from blood (not recorded which). The receptors derive from a woman between 45 and 60 years old who had recovered from COVID-19. Both conserved end residues are part of each CDR3.

V gene	J gene	CDR3 protein
TRBV2	TRBJ1-5	CASSGGASNQPQHF
TRBV19	TRBJ2-2	CASSILTGGNTGELFF
TRBV6-5	TRBJ1-1	CANGKWGENTEAFF
TRBV27	TRBJ1-2	CASSLGQGGIYGYTF
TRBV11-3	TRBJ2-3	CASSLVPRDTDTQYF
TRBV28	TRBJ2-2	CASSLRAGGTGELFF
TRBV6-5	TRBJ1-6	CASRRQGGSSPLHF
TRBV5-1	TRBJ2-3	CASSRTSGGTDTQYF
TRBV5-1	TRBJ2-3	CASSFSDRGADTQYF
TRBV20-1	TRBJ1-1	CSARQGATAFF
TRBV15	TRBJ1-3	CATSRDFRDTIYF
TRBV5-4	TRBJ2-6	CASRGSGPRSGANVLTF
TRBV28	TRBJ2-1	CASSYISGLYNEQFF
TRBV28	TRBJ2-2	CASSTPHGLKPGELFF
TRBV2	TRBJ2-5	CASSEGVGGRETQYF
TRBV3-1/TRBV3-2	TRBJ2-6	CASSPFQRGGANVLTF
TRBV9	TRBJ1-4	CASSVGGLGTNEKLFF
TRBV7-8	TRBJ2-2	CASSLRRENTGELFF